The present entry profiles one TCR beta chain with its context. This receptor's antigen is unknown. No much larger clone exists at a distance of one base, and base qualities are not known. The goal of deep resolution MiSeq sequencing was a depth between 1 in 1 million and 1 in 200,000 T cells, and coverage averaged 10x per clonotype. The immunoSEQ hsTCRB Kit was used to generate the TCR beta libraries. Regarding the original processing steps: The data were analyzed with ImmunoSEQ Analyzer and ImmunoSEQ Data Assistant, and V, D and J gene assignments followed IMGT definitions. Clonality was computed as one minus normalized Shannon entropy of productive rearrangement frequencies, ranging from 0 to 1. Only overrepresented clonotypes making up at least 0.05% of each patient's repertoire were included in the public clonotype analysis. About a dozen repertoires from age-matched healthy donors, obtained from immuneACCESS, served as clonality controls. TCRdb re-hosts the immuneACCESS table, in-frame sequences only. Its copies lack some clones; in the studies checked, an unresolved V gene accounts for under half of them, and the cause for the rest is not known. V and J calls plus clone size are reproduced from that table; the DNA served to infer D and trimming. Counted in this sample were around 50,000 clones; about three fifths of them appeared once. Clones ranked in the top ten supply approximately 27% of the sample.

The sample belongs to a study of cytotoxic CD8 clonotypes in ibrutinib-treated CLL (dated by TCRdb to the early 2020s). Regarding the research as a whole: The cohort had some eleven relapsed/refractory and around 14 treatment-naive patients; around 17 were IGHV unmutated. Partial responses were observed in roughly 24 patients and complete responses in 2; after a median follow-up of 68 months, remission was maintained in approximately 14 patients and progression was observed in approximately twelve. Response samples were obtained after a median of around eleven months of treatment, with a range of about 6 to 40 months. On average, each sample had about 250,000 productive templates and more than 85,000 productive rearrangements. Longitudinal samples were obtainable from about 30% of the roughly 90 participants in the trial. Cryopreserved peripheral blood mononuclear cells were collected before treatment, at response, and at either disease progression or sustained remission. Every sample from remission and from progressive disease was obtained while the patients were still on ibrutinib. General study outcomes and caveats: An increase in clonality was observed at ibrutinib response, with clonality remaining stable during sustained remission and falling back toward baseline at progression. Lymph node repertoires were not examined, and the timing of sampling was not matched between patients in sustained remission and those whose disease progressed. Baseline clonality exceeded that of age-matched healthy donors and correlated strongly with circulating CD8+ T-cell counts. Public clonotypes were found to be uncommon and were observed to contract or remain stable during treatment; the increase in clonality was shown to reflect expansion of private clonotypes at ibrutinib response.

CDR1 and CDR2, looked up from the germline V gene, are SGHRS and YFSETQ. V is cut back by 4 bases and J by 4 bases, with 5 bases in the junction unmatched. The CDR3 goes from the cysteine to the phenylalanine over 14 residues. The CDR3 DNA has 42 bases and is translated from base 1. The sample's time point label, decoded: less than 30 months on ibrutinib. Approximately 2 micrograms of genomic DNA were extracted from cryopreserved PBMCs for TCR beta library preparation. Longitudinal blood samples from CLL patients receiving ibrutinib monotherapy were subjected to high-throughput TCR beta sequencing. The patients took part in an open-label, single-center phase 2 trial of ibrutinib monotherapy.

The TCR sequence derives from a human donor with chronic lymphocytic leukemia. Material: PBMCs, obtained after 24 months of ibrutinib treatment. This receptor chain uses TRBV5-1 and TRBJ2-7, and TRBD2 matches 10 of the central bases. The DNA sequence is as follows: TGCGCCAGCAGCCCGCTAGCGGGGGAGTACGAGCAGTACTTC. This encodes CASSPLAGEYEQYF.